The 20 T cell receptor beta chains presented below share a single source sample, sequenced in a study of patients and donors after allogeneic stem cell transplantation. In TCRdb, the RT-PCR reads were re-called with MiXCR into one record per CDR3 protein. This sample has around 160,000 distinct CDR3 sequences; about 30% occur once, and the top ten carry 3.2%. Sequenced sample: blood, either unsorted or a sorted T cell fraction (not recorded which). The receptors were sampled from a human donor who was either an allogeneic HSCT recipient or a stem cell or donor lymphocyte infusion donor (not recorded which). It is not recorded whose cells these are; they may come from a transplant donor.

This clonotype appeared a few times. This chain joins TRBV11-2 and TRBJ1-1; D is unresolved. The V and J ends lost 5 bases and 3 bases respectively, with 16 bases between them. This CDR3 is built from 15 residues. Germline V gives CDR1 SGHAT, CDR2 FQNNGV. Written as DNA, the CDR3 is TGTGCCAGCAGCCCCGAGGTAGGGTTAGACACTGAAGCTTTCTTT. Amino acid sequence: CASSPEVGLDTEAFF.

The gene calls are TRBV30 and TRBJ1-2; no firm D call. V lost 4 bases and J lost 4, with 7 bases in between. There are 11 residues in the CDR3. CDR1 is GTSNPN and CDR2 is SVGIG in the germline V gene (reference sequence). The CDR3 here is CAWIRAYGYTF. The CDR3 DNA reads TGTGCCTGGATACGGGCCTATGGCTACACCTTC. The whole variable domain, filled in from reference TRBV30 and TRBJ1-2, reads SQTIHQWPATLVQPVGSPLSLECTVEGTSNPNLYWYRQAAGRGLQLLFYSVGIGQISSEVPQNLSASRPQDRQFILSSKKLLLSDSGFYLCAWIRAYGYTFGSGTRLTVV.

This chain joins TRBV29-1 and TRBJ2-7; TRBD2 might be the D (6 bases). The germline V gene has CDR1 SQVTM and CDR2 ANQGSEA. V was clipped by 4 bases and J by 3 bases, with 16 bases between them. The CDR3 consists of 14 residues. The CDR3 nucleotides are TGCAGCGTTGGGCGGCGACTAGGTGACTACGAGCAGTACTTC. Residues: CSVGRRLGDYEQYF.

CDR3 amino acids: CASSSSGATNEKLFF. CDR3 coding DNA: TGTGCCAGCAGCAGCTCAGGGGCGACTAATGAAAAACTGTTTTTT. This chain joins TRBV5-5 and TRBJ1-4, with a tentative D call TRBD1 (6 bases). CDR1 and CDR2 (germline): SGHKS, YYEKEE (reference sequence). The V end was cut by 4 bases, the J end by 2 bases, with 12 bases between. The CDR3 is 15 residues long.

The CDR3 spells CASSRTGPYYGYTF. DNA for the CDR3: TGTGCCAGCAGTCGGACAGGTCCCTATTACGGCTACACCTTC. The chain employs TRBV6-2 or TRBV6-3 and TRBJ1-2, with TRBD1 matching 7 bases. V gave up 5 bases and J gave up 8 bases; unmatched junction bases: 11. Germline CDR1 reads MNHEY; CDR2 reads SVGEGT. There are 14 residues in the CDR3.

This clonotype was seen a few times. The V call is TRBV4-1, the J call TRBJ1-1; D is perhaps TRBD1 (5 bases). Germline V lookup: CDR1 MGHRA, CDR2 YSYEKL. V was shortened by 6 bases and J by 0 bases, with 14 bases between the two germline ends. The CDR3 covers 15 residues. CDR3 bases: TGCGCCAGCAGTCCCCCGGGGGGTATGAACACTGAAGCTTTCTTT. Amino acids: CASSPPGGMNTEAFF.

J is TRBJ2-2 and V is TRBV12-3 or TRBV12-4; 7 bases map to TRBD2. The CDR3 length is 18 residues. Germline trimming cut 4 bases from V and 0 bases from J; bases unmatched to any gene: 11. The CDR3, as DNA: TGTGCCAGCAGTTCCCCGGGGAGGGGAAGGGCGAACACCGGGGAGCTGTTTTTT. Amino acid sequence: CASSSPGRGRANTGELFF.

This clonotype came up many times. The J gene is TRBJ1-3, the V gene TRBV7-6, with D perhaps TRBD1 (5 bases). The V end was cut by 5 bases, the J end by 4 bases, with 12 bases between. The CDR3 extends over 14 amino acids. From germline, CDR1 is SGHVS and CDR2 FNYEAQ. Here the CDR3 DNA reads TGTGCCAGCAGCCGCAGGGCCGACGGAAACACCATATATTTT. Amino acid sequence: CASSRRADGNTIYF.

This clonotype was detected only a few times. The V gene is TRBV20-1, the J gene TRBJ2-7; D uncertain. CDR3 length equals 13 residues. Germline V lookup: CDR1 DFQATT, CDR2 SNEGSKA (reference sequence). The CDR3 spells CRAYAGRDYEQYF. CDR3 sequence (DNA): TGCAGAGCGTACGCCGGTAGGGACTACGAGCAGTACTTC.

This rearrangement joins TRBV6-1 to TRBJ2-7; TRBD2 is a possible D gene (5 bases). Germline CDR1 reads MNHNS; CDR2 reads SASEGT. The CDR3 has 15 amino acids. V dropped 0 bases and J dropped 1 base, with 10 bases sitting between them. As DNA, the CDR3 is TGTGCCAGCAGTGAAGCGCTTCGACTATCCTACGAGCAGTACTTC. Translated: CASSEALRLSYEQYF.

The chain carries TRBV20-1 and TRBJ2-3; a weak D match, TRBD1 (5 bases). CDR1 is DFQATT, CDR2 SNEGSKA, per germline (reference sequence). The length of the CDR3 is 14 residues. The germline V and J ends were trimmed by 0 bases and 1 base, with 8 bases remaining between them. CDR3 DNA sequence: TGCAGTGCTAGAGACAGGGCTCGCACAGATACGCAGTATTTT. Translation gives CSARDRARTDTQYF.

Remarks on this clonotype: With a much larger clone just one base away, this may be a read error. The chain links TRBV20-1 to TRBJ2-3; 7 bases are a match to TRBD2. The CDR3 has 15 residues. The germline gives CDR1 DFQATT, CDR2 SNEGSKA (reference sequence). The CDR3 protein is CIASATGGGTDTQYF. DNA for the CDR3: TGCATTGCTAGCGCGACGGGGGGTGGCACAGATACGCAGTATTTT.

V usage is TRBV4-3 and J usage is TRBJ1-1, with D perhaps TRBD1 (6 bases). This CDR3 has 15 residues. Trimming took 3 bases from V and 1 from J, leaving 12 bases between them. Germline loops: CDR1 LGHNA, CDR2 YSLEER. This CDR3 is CASSQRGGGNTEAFF. The CDR3 region has the DNA TGCGCCAGCAGCCAGAGGGGGGGCGGGAACACTGAAGCTTTCTTT.

This clonotype was recorded only once. The rearrangement uses TRBV7-9 and TRBJ1-4; D unresolved. Germline lookup yields CDR1 SEHNR and CDR2 FQNEAQ (reference sequence). V dropped 5 bases and J dropped 7 bases, with 11 bases sitting between them. The CDR3 is made up of 13 amino acids. CDR3 nucleotide sequence: TGTGCCAGCAGCCCCTCCTCCGGTGAAAAACTGTTTTTT. It yields the protein CASSPSSGEKLFF.

This clonotype has more than one count but fewer than ten. The chain joins TRBV4-2 to TRBJ2-1; D remains unclear. This CDR3 is 17 amino acids long. Germline CDR1 reads LGHNA; CDR2 reads YNFKEQ. Trimming removed 0 bases at V and 0 bases at J, with 12 bases between. The CDR3 protein is CASSQDQSVSSYNEQFF. Written as DNA, the CDR3 is TGTGCCAGCAGCCAAGATCAGAGCGTTAGCTCCTACAATGAGCAGTTCTTC.

V gene TRBV20-1 combines with J gene TRBJ1-1; TRBD1 aligns across 8 bases. The CDR3 covers 13 residues. Trimming removed 5 bases from V and 8 bases from J; junction bases left unmatched: 10. Germline CDR1 DFQATT, CDR2 SNEGSKA (reference sequence). The CDR3 sequence: CSAVRGPVEEAFF. The CDR3, as DNA: TGCAGTGCTGTCAGGGGGCCTGTGGAGGAAGCTTTCTTT.

Many counts were recorded for this clonotype. The chain carries TRBV5-1 and TRBJ2-1; a possible D gene is TRBD2 (5 bases). The germline CDR1 and CDR2 sequences are SGHRS and YFSETQ. The CDR3 contains 15 residues. Trimming cost V 0 bases and J 0 bases, with 7 bases left between them. The CDR3 DNA reads as TGCGCCAGCAGCTTGGCGGGGAGCTCCTACAATGAGCAGTTCTTC. This encodes CASSLAGSSYNEQFF.

In DNA, the CDR3 is TGTGCCAGCAGCTTCAGGAGGACTGAAGCTTTCTTT. Residues: CASSFRRTEAFF. The rearrangement joins TRBV7-9 to TRBJ1-1, with D unclear. Germline loops: CDR1 SEHNR, CDR2 FQNEAQ (reference sequence). The V and J ends lost 3 bases and 5 bases respectively, with 7 bases between them. The CDR3 consists of 12 residues.

The chain joins TRBV3-1 to TRBJ2-7; TRBD2 aligns across 13 bases. The CDR3 length is 19 residues. Germline CDR1 reads LGHDT; CDR2 reads YNNKEL (reference sequence). V lost 4 bases and J lost 3; bases outside the gene matches: 15. In nucleotides, the CDR3 is TGTGCCAGCAGCCCCTTGGGACTAGCGGGGAGGTCGCACTACTACGAGCAGTACTTC. Translation: CASSPLGLAGRSHYYEQYF.

This clonotype was recorded once. This chain links TRBV6-2 or TRBV6-3 with TRBJ2-1, with 7 positions matching TRBD2. The CDR3 loop spans 14 amino acids. Per germline, CDR1 MNHEY and CDR2 SVGEGT. With 7 bases clipped from V and 7 bases from J, the junction kept 10 bases outside the gene matches. CDR3 protein: CASMLWEGRNEQFF. CDR3 DNA: TGTGCCAGCATGTTATGGGAGGGCCGAAATGAGCAGTTCTTC.